What follows describes a single TCR beta chain. The antigen this receptor binds is unknown. Per-base quality was not reported, and no clone a single base away is much larger than it. Relative to germline, V is missing 5 bases and J is missing 10 bases, with 4 bases of the junction outside any gene match. Looking up the germline V gene yields CDR1 SNHLY and CDR2 FYNNEI. The CDR3 runs 12 amino acids, cysteine and phenylalanine included. The sequence is cut down to CDR3 DNA, 36 bases in frame from base 1. The cohort was made up of roughly 670 healthy bone marrow donors. Cohort members were all nominally healthy when sampled, although unrecorded immune exposures were likely present. The donor tested CMV seropositive and was one of the 289 seropositive cohort members. Every donor gave a peripheral blood sample, and the peripheral blood mononuclear cells from that sample were used for TCR beta sequencing. Genomic DNA was extracted from the blood cell samples with the Qiagen DNeasy Blood Extraction Kit.

This record comes from a study of cytomegalovirus exposure and HLA in healthy donors (dated by TCRdb to 2016 to 2017). Context from the whole study: An earlier analysis of 587 of the donors reported 276 Gb of sequence data and 95 million to 140 million unique TCR beta sequences obtained from about 179 million T cells. Roughly 300 gigabases of sequencing data and approximately 84 million unique TCR sequences were included in an early release covering 500 to 750 HLA-typed donors. Of the approximately 370 genotyped donors, less than 90% were placed in the genetic ancestry cluster associated with self-reported Caucasian donors. The study aimed to test whether cataloging public T cell receptors could reveal signatures of past pathogen exposure. Using immunosequencing, the study profiled T cell repertoires from 666 subjects and related those repertoires to cytomegalovirus serostatus. A separate validation cohort of 100 to 150 different subjects was used in addition to the roughly 700-subject first cohort. To predict cytomegalovirus infection status, the study combined high-throughput TCR immunosequencing, statistical association of individual TCRs with disease status, and machine learning. A later analysis re-examined previously published TCR beta repertoires from more than 550 donors and added high-resolution HLA genotyping to investigate patterns of TCR occurrence. Rather than drawing on any new phenotypic data, the later analysis identified candidate immune exposures from TCR beta sequences and the way those sequences occurred across donors. In an earlier analysis of a few hundred of the donors, high-throughput TCR beta sequencing was used to judge whether each TCR beta V gene segment behaved as functional or pseudogenic. Donor age, sex, ethnicity and CMV serostatus were compiled alongside the repertoire data. A later genetic analysis used genome-wide SNP genotypes for about three fifths of the 666 donors, treating that subset as a discovery cohort. Every discovery cohort repertoire had been produced on one sequencing platform. HLA typing included class I and class II loci at four-digit resolution. The number of donors typed differed by locus, with about 629-630 for A, B, C, DRB1 and DQB1, around 560 for DQA1, about 610 for DPA1, and around 450 for DPB1. Because of strong linkage in the cohort, roughly five DR-DQ haplotypes were treated as single units for association and clustering. Across 300 to 400 genotyped donors of the cohort, an average of roughly 250,000 unique TCR beta nucleotide sequences per donor were sequenced, and roughly a sixth of those sequences were non-productive.

Libraries were built with the immunoSEQ multiplex PCR assay. A mixture of 60 forward primers for TCR Vbeta segments and 13 reverse primers for TCR Jbeta segments was used in the multiplex PCR. Amplification of the CDR3 region of rearranged TCR beta genes was performed with a multiplex PCR assay on genomic DNA. The amplified TCR beta libraries were sequenced on the Illumina HiSeq System as 87-base-pair reads. The original methods were these. A later analysis counted tens of millions of unique TCR beta chains across the 670 or so repertoires, and some 11 million of these chains were shared by at least two donors. Raw reads were error-corrected and collapsed into unique sequences with a nearest-neighbor algorithm that merged closely related sequences to remove PCR and sequencing errors. Alignment of CDR3 sequences to IMGT reference sequences was used to assign V, D and J gene segments. For a sequence to be retained, a match of at least six nucleotides was required to both a V gene segment and a J gene segment. A rearrangement was called productive if the CDR3 had no stop codons and remained in frame with V and J, and every other rearrangement was called non-productive. CDR3 was defined by IMGT convention, running from the second conserved V-encoded cysteine to the conserved J-encoded phenylalanine. In an earlier analysis of just under 600 of the donors, sequences lacking an unambiguous match to a single V gene segment were excluded. In an earlier analysis of more than 500 of the donors, a V segment was called functional when productive rearrangements were above 56.7%, and segregating when the standard deviation between donors exceeded 5%. To diagnose cytomegalovirus status from the catalog of TCR beta chain sequences, a statistical classification framework was built. In a later analysis, TCR nucleotide sequences were compared against IMGT/GENE-DB human TR gene sequences so that V and J genes could be assigned. In a later analysis, CDR3 sequences and most-parsimonious VDJ recombination scenarios were assigned using the TCRdist pipeline. In a later analysis, each TCR beta chain was defined by its CDR3 amino acid sequence together with its V-gene family, and reads lacking a unique V-gene family were excluded. As a way to deal with suspected cross-contamination and a sequencing artifact, a later analysis dropped 592 nucleotide sequences that were highly shared and had low generation probability. In a later analysis, a clonal expansion index for each public chain was calculated from normalized within-repertoire ranks of inferred template counts. Generation probabilities in a later analysis came from a VDJ recombination model fitted to out-of-frame rearrangements, and those results were checked against IGoR. A later analysis scored TCR-TCR, TCR-HLA and TCR-CMV co-occurrence with hypergeometric tests, applying a repertoire-size bias correction to TCR pairs. In a later analysis, false discovery rates were estimated by permuting HLA or CMV assignments 20 times. In a later analysis, co-occurring TCRs were grouped with DBSCAN, and TCRdist sequence similarity was added when clustering was performed within HLA-allele-positive subsets. For co-occurrence clustering, repertoires with fewer than 30,000 or more than 120,000 public chains were excluded, along with roughly five repertoires with anomalous nucleotide sharing. In TCRdb, the immuneACCESS table is reduced to in-frame sequences with V and J assigned. These tables do not hold every clone; where another copy was compared, an unresolved V gene accounts for under half, and the others remain unexplained. The DNA was the basis for D and trimming; V, J and clone size are from that table. Counted in this sample were 82,000 or so clones; about a tenth of them appeared once. The ten largest clones take up approximately 25% of the sample.

General conclusions and limits of the study: It was suggested by the authors that the approach could potentially be generalized to other disease states and immunological phenotypes. While some public TCRs were present in many individuals, most TCR sequences turned up only very rarely across donors. Some IMGT-functional V segments, including TRBV6-2 and TRBV6-3, could not be told apart with the 87-base-pair reads, so those segments were excluded. In vitro tests confirmed that a few of the cytomegalovirus-associated TCR beta chains recognize cytomegalovirus antigens. At a false discovery rate of 0.05, a later analysis linked some 17,000 TCR beta sequences to specific HLA alleles. Roughly uniform sequencing depth across donors was assumed in presence/absence analyses, although this assumption may not hold. A total of 150 to 200 TCR beta chains were listed by the study as associated with cytomegalovirus. Because HLA typing was missing for some donors at each locus, association tests included only the typed subset. The sequencing pipeline was judged likely to have produced a cluster of highly shared sequence variants as a technical artifact. In a later analysis, the rate of TCR association differed among HLA loci, with DRB1 alleles having the most associated TCRs and HLA-C alleles having the fewest. In a later genetic analysis, fewer N-insertions in productive TCRs were reported among donors in an Asian-associated ancestry cluster than the roughly 670-donor mean. In both the original and validation cohorts, the classifier was reported to diagnose cytomegalovirus status with high specificity and sensitivity. V-gene and J-gene trimming of TCR beta chains was associated with a missense DCLRE1C variant in a later genetic analysis, and the association was replicated in an independent cohort. Only TCR beta chains were sequenced in this cohort, and the absence of alpha or paired-chain data limited detectable features. In a later analysis, most CMV-associated TCR beta chains were found to appear HLA-restricted, with HLA associations seemingly driven largely by CMV exposure. A further reported finding was that TCR beta sequences accurately predicted the HLA-A and HLA-B alleles for most subjects in the first cohort. Compared with equally common non-associated chains, HLA-associated TCR beta chains in a later analysis were more clonally expanded and had lower generation probabilities. Linkage disequilibrium might explain the correlated functional status among segregating V segments, but an unknown experimental factor could not be ruled out. Because counts were too low, 15 or so rarely observed V segments, including chromosome 9 orphons, were excluded from the earlier analysis of around 640 of the donors. Immune exposure information for the cohort was limited to CMV serostatus. Strong co-occurrence of HLA alleles, especially DR and DQ, made assigning TCR associations to individual alleles difficult. In an earlier analysis of approximately 590 of the donors, most TCR beta V segments were observed in productive rearrangements about 90% or about 30% of the time, broadly matching IMGT annotations. A later analysis reported that several top co-occurrence clusters appeared linked to parvovirus B19, influenza, CMV and Epstein-Barr virus.

The sequencing sample was made of PBMCs. The chain employs TRBV2 and TRBJ2-1, with 8 middle bases fitting TRBD2. This clonotype originated in a man in his 60s in good health and CMV-seropositive. The encoded CDR3 is CASSSGRGEQFF. The DNA sequence is given as TGTGCCAGCAGTAGCGGGAGAGGGGAGCAGTTCTTC.